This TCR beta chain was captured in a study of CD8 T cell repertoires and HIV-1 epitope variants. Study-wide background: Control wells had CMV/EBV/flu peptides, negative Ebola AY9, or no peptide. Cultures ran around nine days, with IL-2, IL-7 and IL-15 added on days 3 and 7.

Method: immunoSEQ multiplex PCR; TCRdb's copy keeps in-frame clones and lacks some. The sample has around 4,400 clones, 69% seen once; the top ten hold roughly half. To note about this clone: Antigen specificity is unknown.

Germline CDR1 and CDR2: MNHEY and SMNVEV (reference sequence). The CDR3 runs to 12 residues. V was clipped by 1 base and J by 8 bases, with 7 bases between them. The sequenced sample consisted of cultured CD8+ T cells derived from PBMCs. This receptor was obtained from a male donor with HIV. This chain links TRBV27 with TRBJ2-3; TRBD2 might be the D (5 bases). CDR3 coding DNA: TGTGCCAGCAGTTTATTTGGGAGTACGCAGTATTTT. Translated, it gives CASSLFGSTQYF.